The clone carrying this T cell receptor (beta chain) has only a few counts. The antigen is undetermined. TCRdb analysed the reads with MiXCR anew, one entry per CDR3 protein. This sample has about 770,000 distinct CDR3 sequences, with roughly 28% found just once. Trimming took 1 base from V and 7 from J, leaving 10 bases between them. Germline CDR1 and CDR2: DFQATT and SNEGSKA (reference sequence). There are 12 residues in the CDR3. The source of the sample is a study of T cell repertoires in cytomegalovirus infection. Study as a whole: Based on public TCR beta signatures, there were indications of CMV infection and of a matching HLA type.

The clonotype comes from a human donor in good health (CMV status not recorded). Some clones in this sample may be carry-over from other donors' samples. The sample here was cultured CD8+ T cells from PBMCs, taken from culture after CMV antigen stimulation. The gene calls are TRBV20-1 and TRBJ1-2; tentatively, D is TRBD1 (5 bases). Here the CDR3 DNA reads TGCAGTGCTAGAGGCGACAGTCCTGGCTACACCTTC. Its protein is CSARGDSPGYTF.